In this sample, the clone carrying this TCR beta chain turned up many times. The antigen is undetermined. With 5 bases removed from V and 7 bases from J, the gap between germline ends came to 14 bases. This CDR3 region has 14 residues. Germline CDR1 reads SEHNR; CDR2 reads FQNEAQ (reference sequence). The lymph nodes were axillary draining lymph nodes from breast cancer patients. The sample originates from a study of breast tumors, draining lymph nodes, adjacent tissues. Study conclusions and caveats: Data fit most tumor T cells coming from lymph node, expanding in tumor. Tumor repertoires ranked between lymph nodes and nontumor tissue in diversity, with V and J gene preferences.

TCRdb used MiXCR to reprocess the multiplex PCR reads, holding one entry per CDR3 protein. Here the sample spans around 170,000 distinct CDR3 sequences, roughly a third being singletons. This sequence joins TRBV7-9 and TRBJ2-2; D not resolved. Source material: axillary lymph node tissue. The receptor was isolated from a female donor with breast cancer. Some clones in this sample may be carry-over from other donors' samples. Written as DNA, the CDR3 is TGTGCCAGCAGCGAGCTAGGGATATACGGGGAGCTGTTTTTT. It yields the protein CASSELGIYGELFF.